A selection of T cell receptor beta chains follows, all from one sample in a study of CD8+ T cells in alopecia areata. Clones were sequenced by immunoSEQ multiplex PCR, and TCRdb holds only the in-frame ones, with some missing. Here the sample spans approximately 170,000 clones, approximately 60% being singletons. The sample consisted of CD4+ T cells sorted from blood, taken at week 24, from a patient treated with tofacitinib. The receptor source for this set is a human donor with alopecia areata. The CDR3 runs from the conserved cysteine through the conserved F or W. Each record gives: V gene, clone size, D gene, J gene, CDR3 protein, CDR3 DNA. A D gene is named only where the DNA matches it firmly. Size values are once, few and many counts, or a class for expanded clones, and some rows have none.

TRBV29-1	-	TRBD1	TRBJ2-1	CSVLGGFVNEQFF	TGCAGCGTGCTAGGGGGCTTCGTCAATGAGCAGTTCTTC
TRBV2	few	-	TRBJ2-7	CASLRGTAYEQYF	TGTGCCAGCTTGCGGGGCACGGCGTACGAGCAGTACTTC
TRBV2	-	TRBD2	TRBJ2-5	CASSEAGTTQETQYF	TGTGCCAGCAGTGAAGCGGGGACTACCCAAGAGACCCAGTACTTC
TRBV29-1	few	-	TRBJ1-1	CSVEGRGRNPEAFF	TGCAGCGTTGAAGGGCGCGGGAGGAACCCTGAAGCTTTCTTT
TRBV29-1	-	-	TRBJ1-5	CSVGDRDQPQHF	TGCAGCGTTGGAGACAGAGATCAGCCCCAGCATTTT
TRBV6-5	once	-	TRBJ2-6	CASLSGANVLTF	TGTGCCAGCCTAAGTGGGGCCAACGTCCTGACTTTC
TRBV15	few	-	TRBJ2-5	CATSGVRETQYF	TGTGCCACCAGTGGGGTGCGGGAGACCCAGTACTTC
TRBV5-1	-	-	TRBJ1-1	CASSLGMNTEAFF	TGCGCCAGCAGCTTGGGGATGAACACTGAAGCTTTCTTT
TRBV29-1	-	TRBD1	TRBJ2-3	CSVRNRGSTQTDTQYF	TGCAGCGTTAGAAACAGGGGCTCTACACAAACAGATACGCAGTATTTT
TRBV30	-	TRBD1	TRBJ1-2	CACRDDREGYGYTF	TGTGCCTGTCGAGATGACAGGGAAGGCTATGGCTACACCTTC
TRBV18	-	-	TRBJ2-5	CASSSRERETQYF	TGTGCCAGCTCATCTCGGGAGCGAGAGACCCAGTACTTC
TRBV9	-	-	TRBJ1-6	CASSVSVGNSPLHF	TGTGCCAGCAGCGTCAGCGTCGGTAATTCACCCCTCCACTTT
TRBV29-1	few	-	TRBJ2-5	CSVEVADSRETQYF	TGCAGCGTTGAAGTGGCCGACAGTAGGGAGACCCAGTACTTC
TRBV25-1	few	-	TRBJ1-2	CASSESQITNYGYTF	TGTGCCAGCAGTGAGAGTCAGATTACTAACTATGGCTACACCTTC
TRBV29-1	few	-	TRBJ1-1	CSGRNTEAFF	TGCAGCGGCCGGAACACTGAAGCTTTCTTT
TRBV4-2	-	-	TRBJ1-6	CASSHSSYNSPLHF	TGTGCCAGCAGCCACAGCTCCTATAATTCACCCCTCCACTTT
TRBV27	few	-	TRBJ1-6	CASRRGANSPLHF	TGTGCCAGCAGGCGGGGGGCGAATTCACCCCTCCACTTT
TRBV5-1	-	TRBD1	TRBJ2-2	CASSLDGQGNTGELFF	TGCGCCAGCAGCTTGGACGGACAGGGGAACACCGGGGAGCTGTTTTTT
TRBV5-1	-	TRBD2	TRBJ2-5	CASSFSGGGVETQYF	TGCGCCAGCAGCTTCTCGGGCGGGGGAGTAGAGACCCAGTACTTC
TRBV4-2	-	-	TRBJ1-4	CASSQARATNEKLFF	TGTGCCAGCAGCCAAGCCAGGGCAACTAATGAAAAACTGTTTTTT
TRBV28	few	-	TRBJ1-5	CASSPQNSNQPQHF	TGTGCCAGCAGCCCACAGAATAGCAATCAGCCCCAGCATTTT
TRBV5-6	-	TRBD2	TRBJ2-1	CASAGTNSREQFF	TGTGCCAGCGCCGGGACTAACAGTCGGGAGCAGTTCTTC
TRBV19	-	-	TRBJ1-1	CASSIQGIGPEAFF	TGTGCCAGTAGTATACAGGGGATAGGCCCTGAAGCTTTCTTT
TRBV29-1	-	-	TRBJ2-5	CSVLLRETQYF	TGCAGCGTTTTGTTGAGAGAGACCCAGTACTTC
TRBV27	-	TRBD1	TRBJ2-1	CASSLLSRGILSYNEQFF	TGTGCCAGCAGTTTATTATCCAGGGGGATCCTCTCCTACAATGAGCAGTTCTTC
TRBV11-1	-	TRBD2	TRBJ2-7	CASSSGGWDEQYF	TGTGCCAGCAGCAGCGGGGGCTGGGACGAGCAGTACTTC
TRBV18	few	-	TRBJ2-5	CASSPGGETQYF	TGTGCCAGCTCACCAGGGGGAGAGACCCAGTACTTC
TRBV7-8	once	-	TRBJ2-2	CASSGPGGGELFF	TGTGCCAGCAGCGGGCCAGGTGGCGGGGAGCTGTTTTTT
TRBV27	-	TRBD1	TRBJ1-6	CASSFSPRQGAKRENSPLHF	TGTGCCAGCAGTTTCTCGCCCCGGCAGGGGGCGAAGCGGGAGAATTCACCCCTCCACTTT
TRBV29-1	-	TRBD1	TRBJ2-2	CSVDGTGVGELFF	TGCAGCGTTGACGGGACAGGGGTCGGGGAGCTGTTTTTT
TRBV29-1	-	-	TRBJ2-1	CSVEAAWNEQFF	TGCAGCGTTGAGGCCGCTTGGAATGAGCAGTTCTTC
TRBV6-6	few	-	TRBJ1-3	CASSPGERNTIYF	TGTGCCAGCTCCCCGGGGGAAAGAAACACCATATATTTT
TRBV25-1	-	-	TRBJ2-7	CASTAGSPYEQYF	TGTGCCAGCACCGCCGGGTCCCCCTACGAGCAGTACTTC
TRBV14	-	TRBD2	TRBJ2-5	CASTPAGVPETQYF	TGTGCCAGCACGCCAGCGGGGGTACCGGAGACCCAGTACTTC
TRBV19	-	TRBD1	TRBJ2-7	CASSPADRSEQYF	TGTGCCAGTAGTCCGGCGGACAGGAGCGAGCAGTACTTC
TRBV30	few	-	TRBJ1-6	CAWGGYVDSPLHF	TGTGCCTGGGGAGGTTATGTGGATTCACCCCTCCACTTT
TRBV11-2	-	-	TRBJ2-5	CASSLGSPLATQYF	TGTGCCAGCAGCTTAGGGTCCCCCTTGGCGACCCAGTACTTC
TRBV11-2	-	-	TRBJ1-2	CASSLEGGAAGGYTF	TGTGCCAGCAGCTTAGAGGGCGGGGCCGCGGGGGGCTACACCTTC
TRBV5-1	-	-	TRBJ1-2	CASSLVINYGYTF	TGCGCCAGCAGCTTGGTCATAAACTATGGCTACACCTTC
TRBV29-1	-	TRBD1	TRBJ2-5	CSVEGGGTGSKTQYF	TGCAGCGTTGAAGGTGGGGGGACAGGGAGCAAGACCCAGTACTTC
TRBV11-2	-	TRBD1	TRBJ2-5	CASSPGTGVEETQYF	TGTGCCAGCAGCCCCGGGACAGGGGTAGAGGAGACCCAGTACTTC
TRBV18	few	-	TRBJ1-1	CASVELMNTEAFF	TGTGCCAGCGTGGAACTGATGAACACTGAAGCTTTCTTT
TRBV29-1	few	TRBD2	TRBJ2-7	CSVEDLPSGGQEQYF	TGCAGCGTTGAAGACTTACCTAGCGGGGGCCAAGAGCAGTACTTC
TRBV7-2	-	-	TRBJ1-5	CASSFQGRQPQHF	TGTGCCAGCAGCTTTCAAGGGCGTCAGCCCCAGCATTTT
TRBV6-1	-	-	TRBJ1-5	CASSEGAGRQPQHF	TGTGCCAGCAGTGAAGGGGCAGGGAGACAGCCCCAGCATTTT
TRBV29-1	-	-	TRBJ2-3	CSVSIPGDTQYF	TGCAGCGTATCTATACCCGGGGATACGCAGTATTTT
TRBV4-2	few	-	TRBJ1-5	CASSQGQSNQPQHF	TGTGCCAGCAGCCAAGGTCAGAGCAATCAGCCCCAGCATTTT
TRBV10-3	-	-	TRBJ1-2	CAINAQNRDGYTF	TGTGCCATCAACGCTCAGAACAGGGATGGCTACACCTTC
TRBV7-9	few	-	TRBJ2-7	CASSLAGSHEQYF	TGTGCCAGCAGCTTAGCAGGCTCCCACGAGCAGTACTTC
TRBV29-1	few	-	TRBJ2-5	CSTSIDQETQYF	TGCAGCACAAGCATAGACCAAGAGACCCAGTACTTC
TRBV30	once	-	TRBJ1-2	CAWRIRGAEGYTF	TGTGCCTGGAGGATTCGAGGGGCGGAGGGCTACACCTTC
TRBV5-6	many	-	TRBJ2-2	CASSLVANTGELFF	TGTGCCAGCAGCTTGGTAGCGAACACCGGGGAGCTGTTTTTT
TRBV10-3	-	-	TRBJ1-1	CANPSRRQTHTEAFF	TGTGCCAACCCCTCGCGCAGGCAGACTCACACTGAAGCTTTCTTT
TRBV4-1	many	-	TRBJ2-6	CASSLDSRRPGAGANVLTF	TGCGCCAGCAGCCTAGACAGCAGACGCCCAGGGGCTGGGGCCAACGTCCTGACTTTC
TRBV29-1	-	-	TRBJ1-2	CSVADQMIRGYTF	TGCAGCGTTGCAGATCAGATGATTAGAGGCTACACCTTC
TRBV11-2	-	-	TRBJ1-1	CASSRQVPEAFF	TGTGCCAGCAGCCGACAGGTCCCTGAAGCTTTCTTT
TRBV15	few	-	TRBJ2-3	CATSREGWSDTQYF	TGTGCCACCAGCAGAGAAGGATGGTCAGATACGCAGTATTTT
TRBV30	few	TRBD2	TRBJ2-2	CACPGGTSGVSGELFF	TGTGCCTGTCCTGGAGGGACTAGCGGGGTATCCGGGGAGCTGTTTTTT